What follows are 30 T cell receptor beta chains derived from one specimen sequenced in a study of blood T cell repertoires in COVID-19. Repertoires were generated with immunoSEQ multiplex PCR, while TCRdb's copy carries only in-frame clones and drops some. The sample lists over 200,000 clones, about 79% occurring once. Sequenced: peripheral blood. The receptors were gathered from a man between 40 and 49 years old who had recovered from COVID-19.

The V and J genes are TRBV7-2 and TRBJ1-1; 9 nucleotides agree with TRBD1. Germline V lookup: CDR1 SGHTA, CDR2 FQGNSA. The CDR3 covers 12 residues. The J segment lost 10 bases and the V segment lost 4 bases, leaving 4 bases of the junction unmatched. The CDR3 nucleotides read TGTGCCAGCAGCTGGGACAGGGTAGGAGCTTTCTTT. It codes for CASSWDRVGAFF.

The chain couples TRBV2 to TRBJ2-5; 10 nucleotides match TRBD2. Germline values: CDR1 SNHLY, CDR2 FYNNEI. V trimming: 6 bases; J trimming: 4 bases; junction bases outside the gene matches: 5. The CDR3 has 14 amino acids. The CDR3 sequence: CASSKREGIETQYF. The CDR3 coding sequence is TGTGCCAGCAGCAAGCGGGAGGGGATAGAGACCCAGTACTTC.

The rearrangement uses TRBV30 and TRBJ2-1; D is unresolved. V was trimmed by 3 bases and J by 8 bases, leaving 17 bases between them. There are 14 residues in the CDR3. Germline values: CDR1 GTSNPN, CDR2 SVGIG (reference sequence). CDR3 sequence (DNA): TGTGCCTGGAGGGCCCCCGGAGCTACGGATGAGCAGTTCTTC. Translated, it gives CAWRAPGATDEQFF.

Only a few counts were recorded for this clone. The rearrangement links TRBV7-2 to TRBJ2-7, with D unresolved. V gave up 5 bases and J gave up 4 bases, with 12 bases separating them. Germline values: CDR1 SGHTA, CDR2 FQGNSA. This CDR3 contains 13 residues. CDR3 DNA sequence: TGTGCCAGCAGCCTAACGACACCATACGAGCAGTACTTC. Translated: CASSLTTPYEQYF.

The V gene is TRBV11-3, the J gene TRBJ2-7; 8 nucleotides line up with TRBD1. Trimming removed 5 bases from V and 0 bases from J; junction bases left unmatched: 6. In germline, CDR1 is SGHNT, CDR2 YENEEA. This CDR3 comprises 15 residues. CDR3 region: CASSRSGQVSYEQYF. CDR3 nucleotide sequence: TGTGCCAGCAGCCGGTCGGGACAGGTCTCCTACGAGCAGTACTTC.

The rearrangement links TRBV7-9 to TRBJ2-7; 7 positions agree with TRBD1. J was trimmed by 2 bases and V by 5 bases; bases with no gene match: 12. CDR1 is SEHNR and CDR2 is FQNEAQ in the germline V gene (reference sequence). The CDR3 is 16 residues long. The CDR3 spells CASSVGPGRGTYEQYF. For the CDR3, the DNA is TGTGCCAGCAGCGTAGGCCCCGGCAGGGGGACCTACGAGCAGTACTTC.

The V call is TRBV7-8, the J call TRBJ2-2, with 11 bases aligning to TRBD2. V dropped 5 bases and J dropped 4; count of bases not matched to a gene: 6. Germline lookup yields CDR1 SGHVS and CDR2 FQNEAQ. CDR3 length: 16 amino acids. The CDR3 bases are TGTGCCAGCAGCCCCACTAGCGGGAGTGGCACCGGGGAGCTGTTTTTT. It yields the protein CASSPTSGSGTGELFF.

CDR3 nucleotides: TGTGCCAGCGCGAGACACGAATCTGAGGAGCAGTTCTTC. Encoded protein: CASARHESEEQFF. The rearrangement joins TRBV9 to TRBJ2-1; D is unclear. The CDR3 contains 13 residues. The germline gives CDR1 SGDLS, CDR2 YYNGEE. V was shortened by 7 bases and J by 10 bases, with 18 bases between the two germline ends.

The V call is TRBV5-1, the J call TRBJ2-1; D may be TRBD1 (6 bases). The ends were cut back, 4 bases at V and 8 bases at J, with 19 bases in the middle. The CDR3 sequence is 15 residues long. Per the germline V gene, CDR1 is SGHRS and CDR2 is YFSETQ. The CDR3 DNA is TGCGCCAGCAGCAACGACAGGACCGGCGTCGATGAGCAGTTCTTC. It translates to CASSNDRTGVDEQFF.

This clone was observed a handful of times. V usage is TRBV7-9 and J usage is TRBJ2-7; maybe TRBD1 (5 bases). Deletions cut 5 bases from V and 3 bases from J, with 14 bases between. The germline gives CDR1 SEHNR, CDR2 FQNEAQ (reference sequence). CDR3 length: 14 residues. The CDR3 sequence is CASSPPTVHYEQYF. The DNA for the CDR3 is TGTGCCAGCAGCCCCCCGACAGTTCACTACGAGCAGTACTTC. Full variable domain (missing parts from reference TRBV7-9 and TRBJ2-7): DTGVSQNPRHKITKRGQNVTFRCDPISEHNRLYWYRQTLGQGPEFLTYFQNEAQLEKSRLLSDRFSAERPKGSFSTLEIQRTEQGDSAMYLCASSPPTVHYEQYFGPGTRLTVT.

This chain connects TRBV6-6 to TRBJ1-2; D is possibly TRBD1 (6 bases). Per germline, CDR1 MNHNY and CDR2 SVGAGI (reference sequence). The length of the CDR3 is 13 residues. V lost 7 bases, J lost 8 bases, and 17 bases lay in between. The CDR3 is CASTADSLGGYTF. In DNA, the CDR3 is TGTGCCAGCACCGCGGACAGTCTGGGGGGCTACACCTTC.

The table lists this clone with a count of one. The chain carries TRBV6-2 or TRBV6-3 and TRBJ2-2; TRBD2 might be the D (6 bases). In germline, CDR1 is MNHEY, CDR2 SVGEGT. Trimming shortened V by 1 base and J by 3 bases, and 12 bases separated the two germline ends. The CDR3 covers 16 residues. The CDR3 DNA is TGTGCCAGCAGTTACTGGGGAGGTCTAGACACCGGGGAGCTGTTTTTT. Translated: CASSYWGGLDTGELFF.

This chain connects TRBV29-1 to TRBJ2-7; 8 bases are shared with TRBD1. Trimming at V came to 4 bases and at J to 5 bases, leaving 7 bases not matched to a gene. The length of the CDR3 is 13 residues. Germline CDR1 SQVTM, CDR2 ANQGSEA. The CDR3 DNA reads TGCAGCGTTGGGGGCAGGGGGCATGACGAGCAGTACTTC. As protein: CSVGGRGHDEQYF.

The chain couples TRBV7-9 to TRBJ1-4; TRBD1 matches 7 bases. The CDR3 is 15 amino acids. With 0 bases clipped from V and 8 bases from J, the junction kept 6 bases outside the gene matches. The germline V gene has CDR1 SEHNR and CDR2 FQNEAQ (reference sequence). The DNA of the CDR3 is TGTGCCAGCAGCTTAGCGGGACAGTCGTGGGAAAAACTGTTTTTT. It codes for CASSLAGQSWEKLFF.

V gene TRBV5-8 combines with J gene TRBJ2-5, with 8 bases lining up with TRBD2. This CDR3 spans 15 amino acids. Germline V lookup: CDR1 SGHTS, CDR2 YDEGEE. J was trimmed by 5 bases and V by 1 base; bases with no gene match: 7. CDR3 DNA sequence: TGTGCCAGCAGCTTGCTCGGGGGGGCCGTTGAGACCCAGTACTTC. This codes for CASSLLGGAVETQYF.

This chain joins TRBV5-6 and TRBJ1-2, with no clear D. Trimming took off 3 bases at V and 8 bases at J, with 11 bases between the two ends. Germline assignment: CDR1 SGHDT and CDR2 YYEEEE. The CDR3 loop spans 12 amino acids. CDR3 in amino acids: CASSSLAKGYTF. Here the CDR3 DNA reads TGTGCCAGCAGCTCGTTGGCAAAAGGCTACACCTTC.

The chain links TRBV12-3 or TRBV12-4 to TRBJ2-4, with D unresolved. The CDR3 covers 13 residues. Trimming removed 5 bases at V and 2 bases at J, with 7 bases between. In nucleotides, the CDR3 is TGTGCCAGCAGTCAGAATACCAAAAACATTCAGTACTTC. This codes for CASSQNTKNIQYF.

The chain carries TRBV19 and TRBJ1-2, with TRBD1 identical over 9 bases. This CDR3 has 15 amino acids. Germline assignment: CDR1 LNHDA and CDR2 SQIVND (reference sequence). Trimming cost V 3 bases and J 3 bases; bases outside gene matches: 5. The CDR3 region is CASSMTGGGDYGYTF. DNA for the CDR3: TGTGCCAGTAGTATGACAGGGGGAGGGGACTATGGCTACACCTTC.

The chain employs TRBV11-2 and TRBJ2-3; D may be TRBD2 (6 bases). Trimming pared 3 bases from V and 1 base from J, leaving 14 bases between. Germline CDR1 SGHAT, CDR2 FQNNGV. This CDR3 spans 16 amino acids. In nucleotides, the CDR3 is TGTGCCAGCAGCTTGGGGTGGGGGGTTCGCACAGATACGCAGTATTTT. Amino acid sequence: CASSLGWGVRTDTQYF.

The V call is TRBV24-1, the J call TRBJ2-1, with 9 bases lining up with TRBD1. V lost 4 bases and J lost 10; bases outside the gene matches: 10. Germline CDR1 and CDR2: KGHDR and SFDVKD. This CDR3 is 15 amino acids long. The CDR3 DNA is TGTGCCACCAGTGACCCACAGGGGGCGGGGGTGGAGCAGTTCTTC. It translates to CATSDPQGAGVEQFF.

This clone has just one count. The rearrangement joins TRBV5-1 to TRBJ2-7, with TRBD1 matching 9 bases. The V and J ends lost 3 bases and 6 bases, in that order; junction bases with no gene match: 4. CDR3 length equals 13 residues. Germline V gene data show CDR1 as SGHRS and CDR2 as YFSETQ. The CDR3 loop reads CASSWMDRGEQYF. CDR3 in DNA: TGCGCCAGCAGCTGGATGGACAGGGGCGAGCAGTACTTC. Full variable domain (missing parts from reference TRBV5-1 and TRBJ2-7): KAGVTQTPRYLIKTRGQQVTLSCSPISGHRSVSWYQQTPGQGLQFLFEYFSETQRNKGNFPGRFSGRQFSNSRSEMNVSTLELGDSALYLCASSWMDRGEQYFGPGTRLTVT.

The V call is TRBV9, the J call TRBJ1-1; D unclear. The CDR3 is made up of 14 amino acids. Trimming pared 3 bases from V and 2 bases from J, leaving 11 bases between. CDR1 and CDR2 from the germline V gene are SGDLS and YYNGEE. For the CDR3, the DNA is TGTGCCAGCAGCGCGAGAGGCAGAAACACTGAAGCTTTCTTT. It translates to CASSARGRNTEAFF.

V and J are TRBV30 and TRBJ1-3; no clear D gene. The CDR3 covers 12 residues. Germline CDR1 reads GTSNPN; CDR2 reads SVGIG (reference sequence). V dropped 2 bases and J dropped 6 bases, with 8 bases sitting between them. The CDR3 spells CAWSSSSNTIYF. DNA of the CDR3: TGTGCCTGGAGTTCATCATCAAACACCATATATTTT.

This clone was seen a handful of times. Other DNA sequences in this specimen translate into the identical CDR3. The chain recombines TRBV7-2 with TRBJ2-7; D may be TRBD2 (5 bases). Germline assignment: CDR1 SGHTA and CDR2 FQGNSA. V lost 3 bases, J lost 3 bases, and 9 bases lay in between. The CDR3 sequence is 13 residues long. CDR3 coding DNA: TGTGCCAGCAGCTTGACTAAAAACTACGAGCAGTACTTC. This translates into CASSLTKNYEQYF.

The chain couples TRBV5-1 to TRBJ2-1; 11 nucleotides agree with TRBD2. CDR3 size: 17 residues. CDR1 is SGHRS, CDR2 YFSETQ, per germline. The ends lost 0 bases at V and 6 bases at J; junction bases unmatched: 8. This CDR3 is CASSLVPGSGGANEQFF. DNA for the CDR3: TGCGCCAGCAGCTTGGTCCCAGGTAGCGGGGGGGCCAATGAGCAGTTCTTC.

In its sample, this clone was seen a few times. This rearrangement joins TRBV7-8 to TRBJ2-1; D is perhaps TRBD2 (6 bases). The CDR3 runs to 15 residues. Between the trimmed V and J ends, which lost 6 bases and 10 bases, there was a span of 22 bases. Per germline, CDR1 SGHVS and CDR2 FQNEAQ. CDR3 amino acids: CASSRATSGGIEQFF. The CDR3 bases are TGTGCCAGCAGTAGAGCTACGTCAGGCGGGATAGAGCAGTTCTTC.

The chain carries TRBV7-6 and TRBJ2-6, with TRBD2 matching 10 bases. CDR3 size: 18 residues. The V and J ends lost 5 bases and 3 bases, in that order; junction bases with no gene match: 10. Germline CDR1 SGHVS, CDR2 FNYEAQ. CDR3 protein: CASSRAPSGSGGANVLTF. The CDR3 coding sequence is TGTGCCAGCAGCCGAGCACCTAGCGGGAGTGGTGGGGCCAACGTCCTGACTTTC.

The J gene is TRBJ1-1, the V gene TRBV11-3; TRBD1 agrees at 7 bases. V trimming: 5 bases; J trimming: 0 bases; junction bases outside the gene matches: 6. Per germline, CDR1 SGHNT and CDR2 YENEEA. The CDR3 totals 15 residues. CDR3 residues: CASSQRQGMNTEAFF. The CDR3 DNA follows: TGTGCCAGCAGCCAACGACAGGGAATGAACACTGAAGCTTTCTTT.

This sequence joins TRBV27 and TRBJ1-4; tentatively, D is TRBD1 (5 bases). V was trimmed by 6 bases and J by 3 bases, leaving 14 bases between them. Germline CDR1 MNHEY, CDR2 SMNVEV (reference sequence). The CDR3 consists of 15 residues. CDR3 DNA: TGTGCCAGCAGGGTGATGGGACTAGCTAATGAAAAACTGTTTTTT. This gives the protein CASRVMGLANEKLFF.

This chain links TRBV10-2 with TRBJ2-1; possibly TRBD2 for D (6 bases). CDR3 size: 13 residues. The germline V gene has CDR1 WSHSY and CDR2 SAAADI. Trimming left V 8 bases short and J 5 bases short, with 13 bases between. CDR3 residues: CASSAGQNNEQFF. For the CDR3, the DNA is TGCGCCAGCTCCGCGGGGCAAAACAATGAGCAGTTCTTC.